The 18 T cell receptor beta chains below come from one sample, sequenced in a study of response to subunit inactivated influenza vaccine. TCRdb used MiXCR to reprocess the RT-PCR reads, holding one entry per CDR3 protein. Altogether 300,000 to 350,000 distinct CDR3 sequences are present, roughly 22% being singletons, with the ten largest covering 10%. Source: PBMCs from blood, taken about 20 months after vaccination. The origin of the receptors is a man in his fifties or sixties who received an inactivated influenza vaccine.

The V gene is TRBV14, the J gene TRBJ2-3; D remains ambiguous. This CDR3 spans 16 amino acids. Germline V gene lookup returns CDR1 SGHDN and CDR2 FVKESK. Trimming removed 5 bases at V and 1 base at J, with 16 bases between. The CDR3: CASSSENLWGTDTQYF. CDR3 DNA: TGTGCCAGCAGCTCAGAGAATCTTTGGGGCACAGATACGCAGTATTTT.

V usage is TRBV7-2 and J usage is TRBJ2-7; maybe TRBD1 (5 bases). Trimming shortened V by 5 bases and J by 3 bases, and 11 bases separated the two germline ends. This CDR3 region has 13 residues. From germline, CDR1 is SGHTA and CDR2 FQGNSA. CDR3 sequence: CASSKRDSYEQYF. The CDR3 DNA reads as TGTGCCAGCAGCAAACGAGACAGCTACGAGCAGTACTTC. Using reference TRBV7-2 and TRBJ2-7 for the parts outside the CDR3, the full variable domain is GAGVSQSPSNKVTEKGKDVELRCDPISGHTALYWYRQSLGQGLEFLIYFQGNSAPDKSGLPSDRFSAERTGGSVSTLTIQRTQQEDSAVYLCASSKRDSYEQYFGPGTRLTVT.

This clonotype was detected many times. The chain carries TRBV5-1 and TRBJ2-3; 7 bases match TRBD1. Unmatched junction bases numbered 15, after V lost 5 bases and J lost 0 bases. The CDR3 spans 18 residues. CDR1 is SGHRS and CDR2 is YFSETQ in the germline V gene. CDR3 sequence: CASRPYSGTATSTDTQYF. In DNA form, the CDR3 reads TGCGCCAGCAGGCCGTACTCCGGGACAGCAACTAGCACAGATACGCAGTATTTT.

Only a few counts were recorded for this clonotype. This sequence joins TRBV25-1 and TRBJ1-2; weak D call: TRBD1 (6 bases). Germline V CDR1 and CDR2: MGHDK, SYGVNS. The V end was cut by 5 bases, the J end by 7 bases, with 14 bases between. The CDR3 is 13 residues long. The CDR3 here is CASSPRRGGGYTF. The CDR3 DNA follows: TGTGCCAGCAGTCCTAGAAGGGGGGGTGGCTACACCTTC.

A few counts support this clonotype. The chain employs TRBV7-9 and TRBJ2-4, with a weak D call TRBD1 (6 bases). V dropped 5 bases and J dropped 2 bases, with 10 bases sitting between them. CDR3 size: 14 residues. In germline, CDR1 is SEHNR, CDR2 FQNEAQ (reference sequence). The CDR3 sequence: CASSNDRTKNIQYF. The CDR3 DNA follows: TGTGCCAGCAGCAATGACAGGACCAAAAACATTCAGTACTTC.

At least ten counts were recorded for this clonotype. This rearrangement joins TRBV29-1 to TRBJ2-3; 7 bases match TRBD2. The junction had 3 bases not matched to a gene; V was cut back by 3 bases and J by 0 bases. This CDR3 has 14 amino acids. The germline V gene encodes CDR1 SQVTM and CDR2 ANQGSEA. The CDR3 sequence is CSVDPSGSTDTQYF. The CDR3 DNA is TGCAGCGTTGATCCTAGCGGAAGCACAGATACGCAGTATTTT.

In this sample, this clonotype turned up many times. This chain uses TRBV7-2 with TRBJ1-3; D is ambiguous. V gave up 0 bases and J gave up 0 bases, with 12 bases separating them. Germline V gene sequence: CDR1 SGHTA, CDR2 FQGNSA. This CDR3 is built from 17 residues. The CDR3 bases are TGTGCCAGCAGCTTAGCGCGGGCAGGCTCCTCTGGAAACACCATATATTTT. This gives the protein CASSLARAGSSGNTIYF.

The CDR3 spells CASRSGSQPQHF. CDR3 nucleotides: TGTGCCAGCAGAAGCGGCTCTCAGCCCCAGCATTTT. V and J are TRBV25-1 and TRBJ1-5; no reliable D call. Germline-derived CDR1 and CDR2 are MGHDK and SYGVNS. Trimming took 6 bases from V and 6 from J, leaving 9 bases between them. CDR3 length equals 12 residues.

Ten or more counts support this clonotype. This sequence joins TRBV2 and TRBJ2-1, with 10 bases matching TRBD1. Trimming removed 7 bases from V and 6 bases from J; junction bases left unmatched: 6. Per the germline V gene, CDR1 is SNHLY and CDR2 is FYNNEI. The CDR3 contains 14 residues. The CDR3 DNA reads TGTGCCAGCAAGGGACAGGGGTTTCTCAATGAGCAGTTCTTC. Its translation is CASKGQGFLNEQFF.

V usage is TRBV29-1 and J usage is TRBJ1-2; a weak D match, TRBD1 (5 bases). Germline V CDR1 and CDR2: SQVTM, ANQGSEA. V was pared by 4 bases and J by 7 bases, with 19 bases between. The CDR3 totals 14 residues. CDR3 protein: CSVVGLGTLSGYTF. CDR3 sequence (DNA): TGCAGCGTTGTGGGGCTCGGGACCCTCAGTGGCTACACCTTC.

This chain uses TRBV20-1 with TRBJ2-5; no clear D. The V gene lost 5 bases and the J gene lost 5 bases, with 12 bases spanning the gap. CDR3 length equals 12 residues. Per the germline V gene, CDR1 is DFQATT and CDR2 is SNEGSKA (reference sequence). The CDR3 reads CSALSRRETQYF. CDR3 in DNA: TGCAGTGCTCTTTCACGACGGGAGACCCAGTACTTC.

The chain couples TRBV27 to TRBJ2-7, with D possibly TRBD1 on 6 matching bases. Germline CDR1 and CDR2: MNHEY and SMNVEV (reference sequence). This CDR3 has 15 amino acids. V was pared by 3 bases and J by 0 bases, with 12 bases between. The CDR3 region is CASSLSGTPSYEQYF. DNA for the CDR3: TGTGCCAGCAGTTTGTCCGGGACACCCTCCTACGAGCAGTACTTC.

CDR3 amino acids: CASSPRGDNEQFF. In nucleotides, the CDR3 is TGTGCCAGCAGCCCCAGGGGTGACAATGAGCAGTTCTTC. This rearrangement joins TRBV9 to TRBJ2-1, with a possible D match to TRBD1 (6 bases). The CDR3 has 13 residues. Germline CDR1 SGDLS, CDR2 YYNGEE. Trimming pared 4 bases from V and 5 bases from J, leaving 10 bases between.

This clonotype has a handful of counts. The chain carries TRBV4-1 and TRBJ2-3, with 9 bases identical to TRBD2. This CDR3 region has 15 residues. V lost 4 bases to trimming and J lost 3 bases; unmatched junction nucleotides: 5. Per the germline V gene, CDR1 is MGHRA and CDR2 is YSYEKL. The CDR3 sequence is CASSPNGLATDTQYF. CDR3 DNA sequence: TGCGCCAGCAGCCCCAATGGACTAGCGACAGATACGCAGTATTTT.

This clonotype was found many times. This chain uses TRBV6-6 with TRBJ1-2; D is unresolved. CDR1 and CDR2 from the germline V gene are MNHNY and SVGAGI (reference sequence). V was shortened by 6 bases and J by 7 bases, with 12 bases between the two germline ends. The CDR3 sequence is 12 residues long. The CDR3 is CASSEVTSGYTF. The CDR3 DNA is TGTGCCAGCAGCGAGGTGACAAGTGGCTACACCTTC.

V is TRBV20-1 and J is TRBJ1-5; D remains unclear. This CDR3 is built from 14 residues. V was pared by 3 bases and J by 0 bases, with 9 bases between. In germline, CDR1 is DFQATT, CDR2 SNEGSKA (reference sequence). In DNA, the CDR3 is TGCAGTGCTAGCTTCCCTTATAGCAATCAGCCCCAGCATTTT. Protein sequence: CSASFPYSNQPQHF.

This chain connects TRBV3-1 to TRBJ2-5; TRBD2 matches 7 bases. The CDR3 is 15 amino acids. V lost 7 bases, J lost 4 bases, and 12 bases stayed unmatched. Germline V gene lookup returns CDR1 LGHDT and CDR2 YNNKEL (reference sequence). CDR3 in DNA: TGTGCCAGCAACCCATCGATGGGGGGGTCAGAGACCCAGTACTTC. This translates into CASNPSMGGSETQYF.

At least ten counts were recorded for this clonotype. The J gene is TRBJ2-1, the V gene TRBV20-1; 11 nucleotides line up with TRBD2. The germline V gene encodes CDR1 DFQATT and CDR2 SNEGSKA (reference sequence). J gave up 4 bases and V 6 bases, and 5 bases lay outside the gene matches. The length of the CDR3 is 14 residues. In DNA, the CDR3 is TGCAGTGCGAGGATAGCGGGGGGGTACAATGAGCAGTTCTTC. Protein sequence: CSARIAGGYNEQFF.